The 12 T cell receptor beta chains in this list originate from one sample, sequenced in a study of T cells after yellow fever vaccination. MiXCR, run by TCRdb on the 5' RACE reads, gives a single entry per CDR3 protein. The sample lists about 45,000 distinct CDR3 sequences; about 6.8% were seen once. The sequencing used CD8+ T cells not binding an NS4B(214-222) dextramer, sorted from PBMCs, collected 45 days after the yellow fever booster vaccination. The receptor set was obtained from a man younger than 40 who received the YFV17D yellow fever vaccine.

As to this clonotype: This clone may be a read error of a much larger clone one base away. CDR3 in amino acids: CASSYFRTTYEQYF. CDR3 nucleotide sequence: TGTGCCAGCAGTTACTTCAGGACAACCTACGAGCAGTACTTC. The J gene is TRBJ2-7, the V gene TRBV6-5, with D maybe TRBD1 (5 bases). Germline CDR1 MNHEY, CDR2 SVGAGI. The CDR3 is 14 residues long. V was clipped by 1 base and J by 2 bases, with 9 bases between them.

This clonotype showed up many times. CDR3 nucleotide sequence: TGTGCCAGCACGGAGCAGGAAGAGACCCAGTACTTC. This codes for CASTEQEETQYF. The rearrangement links TRBV12-3 or TRBV12-4 to TRBJ2-5; no reliable D call. V was shortened by 7 bases and J by 3 bases, with 9 bases between the two germline ends. The CDR3 spans 12 residues.

Details on this clonotype: A much bigger clone sits one base away, suggesting this may be a read error. The rearrangement links TRBV6-2 or TRBV6-3 to TRBJ2-1; D might be TRBD2 (6 bases). The V gene lost 6 bases and the J gene lost 11 bases, with 14 bases spanning the gap. The CDR3 is 12 residues long. CDR1 and CDR2 (germline): MNHEY, SVGEGT. The CDR3: CASSFEGLQQFF. The CDR3 DNA reads as TGTGCCAGCAGCTTCGAGGGACTTCAGCAGTTCTTC.

V usage is TRBV20-1 and J usage is TRBJ1-4, with D maybe TRBD1 (6 bases). Germline CDR1 is DFQATT and CDR2 is SNEGSKA (reference sequence). The V end was cut by 1 base, the J end by 6 bases, with 6 bases between. The CDR3 covers 12 residues. CDR3 loop: CSARGTDEKLFF. The DNA for the CDR3 is TGCAGTGCTAGAGGGACAGATGAAAAACTGTTTTTT.

The table lists this clonotype with many counts. This chain uses TRBV20-1 with TRBJ2-7, with D maybe TRBD2 (6 bases). Trimming removed 1 base at V and 6 bases at J, with 16 bases between. The CDR3 extends over 14 amino acids. Germline CDR1 and CDR2: DFQATT and SNEGSKA (reference sequence). The CDR3 region is CSARGAGTFGEQYF. For the CDR3, the DNA is TGCAGTGCTAGAGGCGCGGGGACTTTTGGCGAGCAGTACTTC.

A note on this clonotype: This sequence may be a read error, since a much larger clone differs from it by one base. In nucleotides, the CDR3 is TGCGCCAGCAGCCCCGAGGAGCGGGCGGTGGTATCCAATGAGCAGTTCTTC. Amino acids: CASSPEERAVVSNEQFF. The chain links TRBV5-1 to TRBJ2-1; D possibly corresponds to TRBD2 (6 bases). This CDR3 is built from 17 residues. Trimming stripped 4 bases from V and 6 bases from J, with 23 bases between. In germline, CDR1 is SGHRS, CDR2 YFSETQ. The full variable domain, in which reference TRBV5-1 and TRBJ2-1 provide the parts outside the CDR3, is KAGVTQTPRYLIKTRGQQVTLSCSPISGHRSVSWYQQTPGQGLQFLFEYFSETQRNKGNFPGRFSGRQFSNSRSEMNVSTLELGDSALYLCASSPEERAVVSNEQFFGPGTRLTVL.

This clonotype was seen ten or more times. This rearrangement joins TRBV19 to TRBJ2-7; 13 bases align to TRBD2. V shed 3 bases, J shed 7 bases, and the junction held 15 bases outside the gene matches. Germline CDR1 is LNHDA and CDR2 is SQIVND (reference sequence). CDR3 length: 18 residues. For the CDR3, the DNA is TGTGCCAGTAGTATGTATGGGACTAGCGGGACTCCCTCTGAGGAGCAGTACTTC. Its protein is CASSMYGTSGTPSEEQYF.

This clonotype was recorded at least ten times. The chain has TRBV19 and TRBJ1-5, with D uncertain. The CDR3 is 14 amino acids. Trimming pared 5 bases from V and 0 bases from J, leaving 8 bases between. Germline CDR1 LNHDA, CDR2 SQIVND (reference sequence). The DNA of the CDR3 is TGTGCCAGTAGTGTAGGGTATAGCAATCAGCCCCAGCATTTT. It specifies CASSVGYSNQPQHF. The entire variable domain, with the rest obtained from reference TRBV19 and TRBJ1-5, is as follows: DGGITQSPKYLFRKEGQNVTLSCEQNLNHDAMYWYRQDPGQGLRLIYYSQIVNDFQKGDIAEGYSVSREKKESFPLTVTSAQKNPTAFYLCASSVGYSNQPQHFGDGTRLSIL.

This clonotype was found many times. The chain joins TRBV29-1 to TRBJ2-1; D is tentatively TRBD1 or TRBD2 (5 bases each). The CDR3 covers 15 residues. Germline V gene sequence: CDR1 SQVTM, CDR2 ANQGSEA. V was trimmed by 6 bases and J by 0 bases, leaving 15 bases between them. The CDR3 nucleotides read TGCAGCGTGGACCGGGACCTCAGCTCCTACAATGAGCAGTTCTTC. Encoded protein: CSVDRDLSSYNEQFF.

In its sample, this clonotype was seen many times. V usage is TRBV30 and J usage is TRBJ2-1, with D perhaps assigned TRBD1 or TRBD2 (5 bases each). V gave up 0 bases and J gave up 8 bases, with 14 bases separating them. CDR3 size: 14 residues. Germline V CDR1 and CDR2: GTSNPN, SVGIG (reference sequence). The CDR3 sequence: CAWSVGSGTHEQFF. The CDR3 nucleotides read TGTGCCTGGAGTGTTGGTTCCGGGACCCATGAGCAGTTCTTC.

This clonotype has ten or more counts. This chain connects TRBV7-9 to TRBJ1-2; TRBD1 might be the D (5 bases). There are 15 residues in the CDR3. V lost 3 bases and J 4 bases, leaving 15 bases between the germline ends. Germline assignment: CDR1 SEHNR and CDR2 FQNEAQ (reference sequence). CDR3 amino acids: CASSFAGDGTYGYTF. The CDR3 coding sequence is TGTGCCAGCAGCTTCGCCGGGGACGGGACCTATGGCTACACCTTC.

The sample holds one count of this clonotype. A much larger clone lies a single base off, so this may be a read error. The chain joins TRBV6-2 or TRBV6-3 to TRBJ2-4; D is perhaps TRBD1 or TRBD2 (5 bases each). The CDR3 loop spans 14 amino acids. In germline, CDR1 is MNHEY, CDR2 SVGEGT. CDR3 nucleotides: TGTGCCTCCGATGACCGGGACGGCAAAAACGTTCAGTACTTC. Translated: CASDDRDGKNVQYF.